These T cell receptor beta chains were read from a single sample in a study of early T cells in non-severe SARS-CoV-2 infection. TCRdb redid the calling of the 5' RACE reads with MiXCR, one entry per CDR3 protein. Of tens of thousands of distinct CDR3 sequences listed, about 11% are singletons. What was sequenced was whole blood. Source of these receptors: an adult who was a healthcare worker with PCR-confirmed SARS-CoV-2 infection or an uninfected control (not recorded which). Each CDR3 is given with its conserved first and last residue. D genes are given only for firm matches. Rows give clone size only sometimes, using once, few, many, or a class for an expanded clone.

DNA: TGCAGTGCTAGACCCCGCCGGCTAGCTAGCACAGATACGCAGTATTTT
CDR3: CSARPRRLASTDTQYF
D: NA
V: TRBV20-1
J: TRBJ2-3
size: many

DNA: TGTGCCAGCAGTGACCCTAGCGGTAGCACAGATACGCAGTATTTT
CDR3: CASSDPSGSTDTQYF
D: TRBD2
V: TRBV12-3/TRBV12-4
J: TRBJ2-3
size: few

DNA: TGTGCCAGCAGCTTGCGACCCGCCGCAGATACGCAGTATTTT
CDR3: CASSLRPAADTQYF
D: NA
V: TRBV7-2
J: TRBJ2-3
size: NA

DNA: TGTGCCAGCAGCTTTGGTATGGATACTGAAGCTTTCTTT
CDR3: CASSFGMDTEAFF
D: NA
V: TRBV7-9
J: TRBJ1-1
size: NA

DNA: TGTGCCAGCAGTTATGGGGGTCCGGGGGAGCTGTTTTTT
CDR3: CASSYGGPGELFF
D: NA
V: TRBV6-6
J: TRBJ2-2
size: NA

DNA: TGTGCCAGCAGCTTAGAACTAGCGCATTACAATGAGCAGTTCTTC
CDR3: CASSLELAHYNEQFF
D: TRBD2
V: TRBV7-2
J: TRBJ2-1
size: few

DNA: TGTGCCAGCAGCATGGGGACAGGGGCTGGAAACACCATATATTTT
CDR3: CASSMGTGAGNTIYF
D: TRBD1
V: TRBV13
J: TRBJ1-3
size: many

DNA: TGTGCCAGCAGCTTAGTAAATCCCGGGGAGCTGTTTTTT
CDR3: CASSLVNPGELFF
D: NA
V: TRBV7-2
J: TRBJ2-2
size: many

DNA: TGTGCCAGCTCACCACTAGCGAACACCGGGGAGCTGTTTTTT
CDR3: CASSPLANTGELFF
D: NA
V: TRBV18
J: TRBJ2-2
size: NA

DNA: TGTGCCAGCAGCCAGGGACTAGCGGACTCCTACGAGCAGTACTTC
CDR3: CASSQGLADSYEQYF
D: TRBD2
V: TRBV3-1
J: TRBJ2-7
size: few

DNA: TGTGCCTGGAGTAGAACTACCGACGCCTACGAGCAGTACTTC
CDR3: CAWSRTTDAYEQYF
D: NA
V: TRBV30
J: TRBJ2-7
size: many

DNA: TGTGCCAGCAGGACTAGCGGGAGTACCCAAGAGACCCAGTACTTC
CDR3: CASRTSGSTQETQYF
D: TRBD2
V: TRBV12-3/TRBV12-4
J: TRBJ2-5
size: NA

DNA: TGTGCCAGCACCCTGACGGGAATCTACGAGCAGTACTTC
CDR3: CASTLTGIYEQYF
D: NA
V: TRBV7-8
J: TRBJ2-7
size: few

DNA: TGTGCCAGCAGTGACAGAATCACAGATACGCAGTATTTT
CDR3: CASSDRITDTQYF
D: NA
V: TRBV2
J: TRBJ2-3
size: NA

DNA: TGTGCCACCAGTGGGACAGCTTTAAACTATGGCTACACCTTC
CDR3: CATSGTALNYGYTF
D: NA
V: TRBV24-1
J: TRBJ1-2
size: few

DNA: TGCAGTGCAGAGAAACGGAGTGGCACAGATACGCAGTATTTT
CDR3: CSAEKRSGTDTQYF
D: NA
V: TRBV20-1
J: TRBJ2-3
size: NA

DNA: TGTGCCTCCACGCCCAGCCGCCAGGGCAATTCACCCCTCCACTTT
CDR3: CASTPSRQGNSPLHF
D: NA
V: TRBV5-5
J: TRBJ1-6
size: many

DNA: TGTGCCAGCAGTGACGGGGGGCTTGTCCCTTACGAGCAGTACTTC
CDR3: CASSDGGLVPYEQYF
D: NA
V: TRBV2
J: TRBJ2-7
size: NA

DNA: TGTGCCAGTAGTATCCTCGGCCCGGGCCAAGAGACCCAGTACTTC
CDR3: CASSILGPGQETQYF
D: NA
V: TRBV19
J: TRBJ2-5
size: NA

DNA: TGTGCCAGCAGCCAATCGTTTTCTGGAAACACCATATATTTT
CDR3: CASSQSFSGNTIYF
D: NA
V: TRBV3-1
J: TRBJ1-3
size: few

DNA: TGCAGTGCTAGAGCCTCAGGGAGAGGCTACACCTTC
CDR3: CSARASGRGYTF
D: NA
V: TRBV20-1
J: TRBJ1-2
size: few

DNA: TGTGCCAGCAGTTACTCGAAATCTTGGCTAGCGACCTTC
CDR3: CASSYSKSWLATF
D: NA
V: TRBV6-2/TRBV6-3
J: TRBJ2-5
size: few

DNA: TGTGCCAGCAGGAGAACAGGGTCTGAAGCTTTCTTT
CDR3: CASRRTGSEAFF
D: NA
V: TRBV6-5
J: TRBJ1-1
size: few

DNA: TGCGCCAGCAGCATACAGGGCCAAGAGACCCAGTACTTC
CDR3: CASSIQGQETQYF
D: NA
V: TRBV5-1
J: TRBJ2-5
size: few

DNA: TGCGCCAGCAGCCAAGATGGTACTAGCGGGAGAGGAAGGCAGTACTTC
CDR3: CASSQDGTSGRGRQYF
D: TRBD2
V: TRBV4-1
J: TRBJ2-7
size: NA

DNA: TGTGCCAGCAGCTTAGCGGCGGGGGGGATATTGAATACGCAGTATTTT
CDR3: CASSLAAGGILNTQYF
D: TRBD2
V: TRBV7-2
J: TRBJ2-3
size: once

DNA: TGTGCCAGCATGCGGGAATTCGGAGAGACCCAGTACTTC
CDR3: CASMREFGETQYF
D: NA
V: TRBV6-5
J: TRBJ2-5
size: NA

DNA: TGCAGTGCTAGGGACAGAGTTTTCACAGATACGCAGTATTTT
CDR3: CSARDRVFTDTQYF
D: NA
V: TRBV20-1
J: TRBJ2-3
size: NA

DNA: TGCAGTGCTAGTATTATGACTATGGATGGCTACACCTTC
CDR3: CSASIMTMDGYTF
D: NA
V: TRBV20-1
J: TRBJ1-2
size: many

DNA: TGTGCCAGCAAACAGGGGGCTATTTATGGCTACACCTTC
CDR3: CASKQGAIYGYTF
D: TRBD1
V: TRBV12-3/TRBV12-4
J: TRBJ1-2
size: NA

DNA: TGTGCCAGCAGCCCCCGGGACAGGCCTCAGGGCAATCAGCCCCAGCATTTT
CDR3: CASSPRDRPQGNQPQHF
D: TRBD1
V: TRBV11-2
J: TRBJ1-5
size: many

DNA: TGTGCTAGTGGCCCGGACGGACAGTTAAACATTCAGTACTTC
CDR3: CASGPDGQLNIQYF
D: NA
V: TRBV12-5
J: TRBJ2-4
size: many

DNA: TGTGCCAGCAGTCCAAGGGGGGTTACGCAGTATTTT
CDR3: CASSPRGVTQYF
D: NA
V: TRBV7-2
J: TRBJ2-3
size: many

DNA: TGTGCCTTACACACAGGGGCCTATGGCTACACCTTC
CDR3: CALHTGAYGYTF
D: TRBD1
V: TRBV30
J: TRBJ1-2
size: NA

DNA: TGCAGTGCCAAATCCGGGACAGTGGATATTGAAGCTTTCTTT
CDR3: CSAKSGTVDIEAFF
D: TRBD1
V: TRBV20-1
J: TRBJ1-1
size: few

DNA: TGTGCCAGCAGTTACTCCCCAGCGGGGGGACTCTACGAGCAGTACTTC
CDR3: CASSYSPAGGLYEQYF
D: TRBD2
V: TRBV6-5
J: TRBJ2-7
size: few

DNA: TGCGCCAGCAGCCAAGACAAGAGCGGGAGGGGTCACAATGAGCAGTTCTTC
CDR3: CASSQDKSGRGHNEQFF
D: TRBD2
V: TRBV4-3
J: TRBJ2-1
size: few

DNA: TGTGCCAGCAGCCCCGACCCCCGGCGACAGGGGTATAATTCACCCCTCCACTTT
CDR3: CASSPDPRRQGYNSPLHF
D: TRBD1
V: TRBV12-3/TRBV12-4
J: TRBJ1-6
size: NA

DNA: TGTGCCAGCAGCTTACAGACGACAGGGGGAGACCACAATGAGCAGTTCTTC
CDR3: CASSLQTTGGDHNEQFF
D: TRBD1
V: TRBV7-9
J: TRBJ2-1
size: NA

DNA: TGCAGCGTTGTAACACATTCCTACAATGAGCAGTTCTTC
CDR3: CSVVTHSYNEQFF
D: NA
V: TRBV29-1
J: TRBJ2-1
size: NA

DNA: TGCAGCGTTGAAGATGAAGCGGGCAATGAGCAGTTCTTC
CDR3: CSVEDEAGNEQFF
D: NA
V: TRBV29-1
J: TRBJ2-1
size: NA

DNA: TGTGCCAGCAGCCCCTCGTGGGAGGCGGGTATCACCGGGGAGCTGTTTTTT
CDR3: CASSPSWEAGITGELFF
D: NA
V: TRBV3-1
J: TRBJ2-2
size: many

DNA: TGTGCCAGCAGCTTAGTAGCAAGCACAGATACGCAGTATTTT
CDR3: CASSLVASTDTQYF
D: NA
V: TRBV13
J: TRBJ2-3
size: NA

DNA: TGTGCCAGCAGCTTGAGTTCGTGGGCGGGAGCTGGGGCAGATACGCAGTATTTT
CDR3: CASSLSSWAGAGADTQYF
D: TRBD2
V: TRBV5-4
J: TRBJ2-3
size: few

DNA: TGTGCCATCAGTGATACGGGACAATCGATCCCCTCTCGAACCCAGTACTTC
CDR3: CAISDTGQSIPSRTQYF
D: NA
V: TRBV10-3
J: TRBJ2-5
size: many

DNA: TGTGCCAGCACCGACCCGATCAATGAGCAGTTCTTC
CDR3: CASTDPINEQFF
D: NA
V: TRBV6-2/TRBV6-3
J: TRBJ2-1
size: NA

DNA: TGCAGTGCTAGTCCGGCGGGGAGATACAATGAGCAGTTCTTC
CDR3: CSASPAGRYNEQFF
D: NA
V: TRBV20-1
J: TRBJ2-1
size: few

DNA: TGTGCCATCAGGACAGGGGGAAGCGCTGGGGCCAACGTCCTGACTTTC
CDR3: CAIRTGGSAGANVLTF
D: TRBD1
V: TRBV6-2/TRBV6-3
J: TRBJ2-6
size: many

DNA: TGCGCCAGCAGCTTAGGCACAGGGGGCGGATTAGCGGTGTACCAAGAGACCCAGTACTTC
CDR3: CASSLGTGGGLAVYQETQYF
D: TRBD1
V: TRBV5-1
J: TRBJ2-5
size: many

DNA: TGTGCCAGCAGCTTGGGGGTAGCGGGCCTCAATGAGCAGTTCTTC
CDR3: CASSLGVAGLNEQFF
D: TRBD2
V: TRBV5-4
J: TRBJ2-1
size: NA

DNA: TGCGCCAGCCGGCGGGGACAGGGACAAGAGACCCAGTACTTC
CDR3: CASRRGQGQETQYF
D: TRBD1
V: TRBV5-1
J: TRBJ2-5
size: many

DNA: TGTGCCAGCAGCTTTCGGCATCAGCCCCAGCATTTT
CDR3: CASSFRHQPQHF
D: NA
V: TRBV5-4
J: TRBJ1-5
size: NA

DNA: TGTGCCAGCACCCCTAGCGGGGGGTTGAATGAGCAGTTCTTC
CDR3: CASTPSGGLNEQFF
D: TRBD2
V: TRBV6-1
J: TRBJ2-1
size: once

DNA: TGTGCCATCAGTGGAGGGGGTGTTTGGTACTTC
CDR3: CAISGGGVWYF
D: NA
V: TRBV10-3
J: TRBJ2-7
size: few

DNA: TGTGCCAGCAGCCTACCTATGGGGTCACAAGCGGGCACCGGGGAGCTGTTTTTT
CDR3: CASSLPMGSQAGTGELFF
D: NA
V: TRBV5-4
J: TRBJ2-2
size: NA

DNA: TGTGCCAGCTCACCATCGGGAGGTGTAGAGACCCAGTACTTC
CDR3: CASSPSGGVETQYF
D: TRBD2
V: TRBV18
J: TRBJ2-5
size: NA